One and the same sample provided the 24 T cell receptor beta chains below, sequenced in a study of cytomegalovirus exposure and HLA in healthy donors. Profiled with immunoSEQ multiplex PCR; TCRdb holds only in-frame clones, not every one. This sample has some 66,000 clones, with around 97% found just once. Sequenced: PBMCs. These receptors originate from a woman aged 18-29 years in good health and CMV-seropositive.

The chain carries TRBV28 and TRBJ2-7; 7 nucleotides line up with TRBD1. V was clipped by 6 bases and J by 0 bases; unmatched bases: 14. The CDR3 is 17 residues long. The germline CDR1 and CDR2 sequences are MDHEN and SYDVKM. The CDR3 nucleotides read TGTGCCAGCAGATCCCACCCCGGGACAGCTAGCTCCTACGAGCAGTACTTC. It codes for CASRSHPGTASSYEQYF.

Regarding this clone: One junction end disagrees with the germline gene, perhaps due to a read error. The chain employs TRBV7-9 and TRBJ1-2; 8 bases map to TRBD1. This CDR3 comprises 12 residues. Per the germline V gene, CDR1 is SEHNR and CDR2 is FQNEAQ (reference sequence). As DNA, the CDR3 is TGTGCCAGCAGCTTAGGATCAGGGGGCTATTTCTTC. Amino acids: CASSLGSGGYFF.

This sequence joins TRBV6-5 and TRBJ2-3; unclear D gene. V was shortened by 5 bases and J by 1 base, with 10 bases between the two germline ends. The CDR3 has 14 residues. CDR1 and CDR2 from the germline V gene are MNHEY and SVGAGI. The DNA for the CDR3 is TGTGCCAGCAGTGCCAGACTCGGCACAGATACGCAGTATTTT. Encoded protein: CASSARLGTDTQYF.

The rearrangement joins TRBV29-1 to TRBJ1-5, with D possibly being TRBD1 (6 bases). The V gene's germline CDR1 is SQVTM and CDR2 ANQGSEA. The CDR3 is 13 residues long. The CDR3 here is CSVRAGAGQPQHF. The CDR3 coding sequence is TGCAGTGTTAGGGCAGGGGCTGGTCAGCCCCAGCATTTT.

The chain carries TRBV5-4 and TRBJ1-1; 7 positions match TRBD1. The CDR3 totals 15 residues. In germline, CDR1 is SGHNT, CDR2 YYREEE (reference sequence). The V gene end was trimmed by 4 bases and the J gene end by 0 bases; junction bases not matched to a gene: 6. The CDR3 here is CASSPRQGMNTEAFF. CDR3 coding DNA: TGTGCCAGCAGCCCCCGACAGGGAATGAACACTGAAGCTTTCTTT.

V gene TRBV11-2 combines with J gene TRBJ2-2; weak D call: TRBD2 (6 bases). CDR3 length: 16 residues. V dropped 0 bases and J dropped 4 bases, with 12 bases sitting between them. Germline V gives CDR1 SGHAT, CDR2 FQNNGV. The CDR3 DNA reads as TGTGCCAGCAGCTTAGAGACGGGAGCGGCCACCGGGGAGCTGTTTTTT. Its translation: CASSLETGAATGELFF.

The table lists this clone with a count of one. The genes are TRBV28 and TRBJ2-5; TRBD2 is a possible D gene (5 bases). V lost 5 bases to trimming and J lost 7 bases, with 17 bases between them. The germline gives CDR1 MDHEN, CDR2 SYDVKM. This CDR3 spans 14 amino acids. CDR3 protein: CASSTSREGVTQYF. The CDR3, as DNA: TGTGCCAGCAGTACCAGTCGGGAAGGTGTGACCCAGTACTTC.

This clone was observed a handful of times. This sequence joins TRBV6-1 and TRBJ1-1, with TRBD1 as a possible D gene (6 bases). V shed 7 bases and J shed 6 bases, with 9 bases lying between them. Germline CDR1 and CDR2: MNHNS and SASEGT. The CDR3 length is 11 residues. CDR3 residues: CASIGGSEAFF. As DNA, the CDR3 is TGTGCCAGCATTGGGGGCTCTGAAGCTTTCTTT.

The chain couples TRBV5-3 to TRBJ2-1; 9 bases are shared with TRBD2. TRBV5-3 is reported as an ORF; its role is uncertain. This CDR3 region has 17 residues. V was pared by 4 bases and J by 5 bases, with 13 bases of the junction left unmatched. CDR3 coding DNA: TGTGCCAGAAGCCCTAGGGGTCTAGCGGGACCGGACAATGAGCAGTTCTTC. Encoded protein: CARSPRGLAGPDNEQFF.

This clone was detected only once. The chain couples TRBV9 to TRBJ2-1, with 8 bases matching TRBD1. With V trimmed by 0 bases and J by 4 bases, 3 bases remained unmatched. This CDR3 is built from 15 residues. The germline gives CDR1 SGDLS, CDR2 YYNGEE. The CDR3 DNA follows: TGTGCCAGCAGCGTAGTCGGGACAGGATACAATGAGCAGTTCTTC. This encodes CASSVVGTGYNEQFF.

The chain combines TRBV6-1 with TRBJ2-5; a possible D gene is TRBD1 (6 bases). V was shortened by 0 bases and J by 5 bases, with 19 bases between the two germline ends. Germline V lookup: CDR1 MNHNS, CDR2 SASEGT. The CDR3 spans 17 residues. The CDR3 reads CASSEAGRGYMGETQYF. The CDR3 DNA is TGTGCCAGCAGTGAAGCAGGCAGGGGTTATATGGGGGAGACCCAGTACTTC.

This rearrangement joins TRBV6-1 to TRBJ1-3; D call uncertain. The CDR3 has 14 amino acids. Germline CDR1 is MNHNS and CDR2 is SASEGT. Between the trimmed V and J ends, which lost 0 bases and 12 bases, there was a span of 15 bases. CDR3 DNA: TGTGCCAGCAGTGAAGCGCCCAGGATTAGTCACATATATTTT. Translating it yields CASSEAPRISHIYF.

This clone was observed a handful of times. The chain is built from TRBV5-1 and TRBJ2-2; tentative D call: TRBD1 (5 bases). V lost 1 base and J 1 base, leaving 5 bases between the germline ends. This CDR3 contains 14 residues. Germline V gene sequence: CDR1 SGHRS, CDR2 YFSETQ. CDR3 bases: TGCGCCAGCAGCTTGACAGGGAACACCGGGGAGCTGTTTTTT. This codes for CASSLTGNTGELFF.

The J gene is TRBJ2-1, the V gene TRBV7-3, with TRBD2 as a possible D gene (6 bases). CDR3 size: 17 residues. With 1 base removed from V and 1 base from J, the gap between germline ends came to 14 bases. Germline CDR1 reads SGHTA; CDR2 reads FQGTGA. The CDR3 region is CASSLMSREFSYNEQFF. The CDR3 DNA sequence: TGTGCCAGCAGCTTAATGTCCCGGGAGTTTTCCTACAATGAGCAGTTCTTC.

V gene TRBV9 combines with J gene TRBJ1-5; the match to TRBD1 covers 7 bases. This CDR3 has 15 residues. Germline V gives CDR1 SGDLS, CDR2 YYNGEE. V lost 3 bases to trimming and J lost 3 bases; unmatched junction nucleotides: 6. The CDR3 nucleotides read TGTGCCAGCAGCGCTACCGACAGGGTCAATCAGCCCCAGCATTTT. It is translated as CASSATDRVNQPQHF.

This clone has only one observation. This rearrangement joins TRBV11-1 to TRBJ2-3; tentative D call: TRBD1 (6 bases). CDR1 is SGHAT, CDR2 FQDESV, per germline (reference sequence). Trimming removed 5 bases at V and 0 bases at J, with 24 bases between. CDR3 length: 19 residues. In nucleotides, the CDR3 is TGTGCCAGCAGCACCCGTTCGTCTGGGGGCGGGTCTAGCACAGATACGCAGTATTTT. Amino acids: CASSTRSSGGGSSTDTQYF. Full variable domain (outside the CDR3, taken from reference TRBV11-1 and TRBJ2-3): EAEVAQSPRYKITEKSQAVAFWCDPISGHATLYWYRQILGQGPELLVQFQDESVVDDSQLPKDRFSAERLKGVDSTLKIQPAELGDSAMYLCASSTRSSGGGSSTDTQYFGPGTRLTVL.

The chain uses TRBV5-1 and TRBJ2-5; 8 bases are a match to TRBD1. CDR3 size: 14 residues. V was clipped by 0 bases and J by 6 bases; unmatched bases: 4. Germline V gives CDR1 SGHRS, CDR2 YFSETQ. CDR3 protein: CASSLGQGRKTQYF. Here the CDR3 DNA reads TGCGCCAGCAGCTTGGGACAGGGGAGGAAGACCCAGTACTTC.

The chain carries TRBV2 and TRBJ2-7, with unresolved D. CDR1 is SNHLY and CDR2 is FYNNEI in the germline V gene. Trimming cost V 3 bases and J 3 bases, with 3 bases left between them. This CDR3 region has 11 residues. Here the CDR3 DNA reads TGTGCCAGCAGTGACAGCTACGAGCAGTACTTC. It codes for CASSDSYEQYF.

V is TRBV7-9 and J is TRBJ1-4; weak D call: TRBD1 (5 bases). The V and J ends lost 7 bases and 3 bases respectively, with 15 bases between them. This CDR3 has 15 amino acids. Germline-derived CDR1 and CDR2 are SEHNR and FQNEAQ (reference sequence). The CDR3 DNA reads TGTGCCAGCACCCTAGGGGCAGGGTCTAATGAAAAACTGTTTTTT. It yields the protein CASTLGAGSNEKLFF.

The chain has TRBV7-2 and TRBJ2-5, with 8 bases identical to TRBD1. Germline CDR1 reads SGHTA; CDR2 reads FQGNSA. The CDR3 totals 15 residues. J was trimmed by 4 bases and V by 7 bases; bases with no gene match: 11. CDR3 sequence: CASTLGNRGSETQYF. The DNA of the CDR3 is TGTGCCAGCACCTTGGGGAACAGGGGGTCAGAGACCCAGTACTTC.

The chain has TRBV28 and TRBJ1-1; D not resolved. The ends were cut back, 1 base at V and 5 bases at J, with 17 bases in the middle. The CDR3 extends over 16 amino acids. Germline CDR1 MDHEN, CDR2 SYDVKM. The chain's CDR3 is CASSLLGFGRGTEAFF. The CDR3 region has the DNA TGTGCCAGCAGTTTATTGGGTTTCGGCAGAGGGACTGAAGCTTTCTTT.

The gene calls are TRBV14 and TRBJ1-5, with TRBD1 as a possible D gene (5 bases). This CDR3 contains 19 residues. With 0 bases removed from V and 4 bases from J, the gap between germline ends came to 22 bases. CDR1 is SGHDN and CDR2 is FVKESK in the germline V gene. In DNA form, the CDR3 reads TGTGCCAGCAGCCAAGATTCGGGGGAGGGAAAATATCGGAATCAGCCCCAGCATTTT. Encoded protein: CASSQDSGEGKYRNQPQHF.

A single count supports this clone. This chain connects TRBV27 to TRBJ2-3; 8 bases match TRBD1. Germline V gives CDR1 MNHEY, CDR2 SMNVEV (reference sequence). The CDR3 is made up of 17 amino acids. Trimming cost V 3 bases and J 2 bases; bases outside gene matches: 10. The CDR3 DNA follows: TGTGCCAGCAGTTTTGATGCGGGACAGGCGTTCACAGATACGCAGTATTTT. Translated: CASSFDAGQAFTDTQYF.

This clone was recorded once. The rearrangement links TRBV28 to TRBJ2-1; no definite D call. The CDR3 runs to 14 residues. The ends were cut back, 6 bases at V and 4 bases at J, with 13 bases in the middle. The germline CDR1 and CDR2 sequences are MDHEN and SYDVKM. The chain's CDR3 is CASSPDSEYNEQFF. Written as DNA, the CDR3 is TGTGCCAGCAGCCCCGACTCTGAGTACAATGAGCAGTTCTTC.